Each of the 26 T cell receptor beta chains below was sequenced from the same sample in a study of beta chain features in type 1 diabetes. What was sequenced were expressed TCRB transcripts, since all of the isolated RNA had been reverse transcribed. Produced via immunoSEQ multiplex PCR; TCRdb's table is partial and in-frame only. This sample yields about 450,000 clones, of which about an eighth are seen a single time; around 0.05% belongs to the top ten. The specimen was naive CD4+ T cells from blood. All receptors derive from a woman aged 18-29 years in good health.

A few counts support this clone. The chain recombines TRBV27 with TRBJ2-7; 12 bases are a match to TRBD2. Germline loops: CDR1 MNHEY, CDR2 SMNVEV (reference sequence). Trimming removed 6 bases from V and 1 base from J; junction bases left unmatched: 7. This CDR3 is 16 amino acids long. The CDR3 here is CASRQTSGGASYEQYV. The DNA of the CDR3 is TGTGCCAGCAGACAGACTAGCGGGGGTGCATCCTACGAGCAGTACGTC.

Only a few counts were recorded for this clone. The chain couples TRBV9 to TRBJ1-2; tentatively, D is TRBD1 (6 bases). The germline V gene has CDR1 SGDLS and CDR2 YYNGEE. This CDR3 has 12 residues. V was shortened by 4 bases and J by 4 bases, with 8 bases between the two germline ends. The CDR3 here is CASSPGAYGYTF. The CDR3 coding sequence is TGTGCCAGCAGCCCAGGGGCCTATGGCTACACCTTC.

This clone has just a few counts. The chain couples TRBV7-9 to TRBJ2-7; TRBD2 matches 7 bases. CDR1 and CDR2 from the germline V gene are SEHNR and FQNEAQ (reference sequence). The CDR3 is 14 amino acids. The V segment lost 6 bases and the J segment 0 bases; nucleotides outside the gene matches: 5. In nucleotides, the CDR3 is TGTGCCAGCAGTCTGGGGGACTACTCCTACGAGCAGTACTTC. Translation: CASSLGDYSYEQYF.

The genes are TRBV4-1 and TRBJ2-1; TRBD1 matches at 7 bases. CDR1 is MGHRA, CDR2 YSYEKL, per germline. This CDR3 spans 14 amino acids. The junction had 2 bases not matched to a gene; V was cut back by 6 bases and J by 0 bases. This chain's CDR3 is CASSRDSSYNEQFF. The CDR3 DNA sequence: TGCGCCAGCAGTCGGGACAGCTCCTACAATGAGCAGTTCTTC.

This clone came up a few times. The V gene is TRBV4-2, the J gene TRBJ2-5; 7 bases agree with TRBD2. The germline V gene encodes CDR1 LGHNA and CDR2 YNFKEQ. Trimming took 1 base from V and 9 from J; bases not matched to a gene: 14. The CDR3 covers 16 residues. CDR3: CASSQASGGPLRAQYF. CDR3 bases: TGTGCCAGCAGCCAAGCGTCGGGAGGCCCCCTTCGGGCCCAGTACTTC.

The sample holds a few counts of this clone. The chain is built from TRBV4-3 and TRBJ2-7, with D perhaps TRBD1 (5 bases). In germline, CDR1 is LGHNA, CDR2 YSLEER. The length of the CDR3 is 14 residues. Between the trimmed V and J ends, which lost 0 bases and 3 bases, there was a span of 9 bases. CDR3 DNA: TGCGCCAGCAGCCAAGAAAACAGGTTCTACGAGCAGTACTTC. Translated, it gives CASSQENRFYEQYF.

The J gene is TRBJ2-7, the V gene TRBV30; weak D call: TRBD2 (5 bases). In germline, CDR1 is GTSNPN, CDR2 SVGIG (reference sequence). The CDR3 sequence is 15 residues long. Trimming removed 4 bases at V and 5 bases at J, with 21 bases between. CDR3 in amino acids: CAWIALRGKFDEQYF. CDR3 nucleotide sequence: TGTGCCTGGATTGCCCTCCGAGGGAAGTTCGACGAGCAGTACTTC.

V and J are TRBV2 and TRBJ2-7, with 9 bases identical to TRBD1. The CDR3 is 12 residues long. Germline V gives CDR1 SNHLY, CDR2 FYNNEI. After removal of 7 bases from V and 4 bases from J, the junction contained 2 bases not matched to a gene. The chain's CDR3 is CASTGTGYEQYF. In nucleotides, the CDR3 is TGTGCCAGCACAGGGACAGGGTACGAGCAGTACTTC.

This clone was detected only a few times. The V gene is TRBV30, the J gene TRBJ1-2; tentatively, D is TRBD1 (5 bases). Trimming took 0 bases from V and 4 from J, leaving 15 bases between them. This CDR3 is built from 15 residues. Germline V gene data show CDR1 as GTSNPN and CDR2 as SVGIG (reference sequence). The CDR3 DNA follows: TGTGCCTGGAGTGTATCGGCCACCGGGGGCTATGGCTACACCTTC. This sequence encodes CAWSVSATGGYGYTF.

This clone has more than one count but fewer than ten. The chain has TRBV29-1 and TRBJ1-1; TRBD1 agrees at 7 bases. The V and J ends lost 7 bases and 7 bases, in that order; junction bases with no gene match: 12. The germline V gene has CDR1 SQVTM and CDR2 ANQGSEA. The CDR3 is 13 amino acids. The CDR3 here is CSGHRGLGLEAFF. CDR3 coding DNA: TGCAGCGGCCACAGGGGCCTAGGCCTTGAAGCTTTCTTT.

Only a few counts were recorded for this clone. This sequence joins TRBV5-1 and TRBJ2-2; TRBD2 might be the D (6 bases). V lost 4 bases to trimming and J lost 4 bases, with 14 bases between them. The germline V gene encodes CDR1 SGHRS and CDR2 YFSETQ. The CDR3 covers 15 residues. CDR3 DNA: TGCGCCAGCAGCGCCTGGAGGGGACCCACCGGGGAGCTGTTTTTT. Protein sequence: CASSAWRGPTGELFF. The full variable domain, completed using reference TRBV5-1 and TRBJ2-2, is KAGVTQTPRYLIKTRGQQVTLSCSPISGHRSVSWYQQTPGQGLQFLFEYFSETQRNKGNFPGRFSGRQFSNSRSEMNVSTLELGDSALYLCASSAWRGPTGELFFGEGSRLTVL.

The chain employs TRBV9 and TRBJ2-1, with TRBD2 identical over 10 bases. V dropped 0 bases and J dropped 7; count of bases not matched to a gene: 7. CDR1 and CDR2 from the germline V gene are SGDLS and YYNGEE. The CDR3 totals 16 residues. The CDR3 DNA follows: TGTGCCAGCAGCGTAGGGCCAGCGGGAGGGCTAAATGAGCAGTTCTTC. Translated, it gives CASSVGPAGGLNEQFF.

This chain connects TRBV18 to TRBJ1-2, with D maybe TRBD1 (6 bases). Germline-derived CDR1 and CDR2 are KGHSH and LQKENI. V lost 3 bases and J 7 bases, leaving 15 bases between the germline ends. The CDR3 covers 14 residues. In DNA, the CDR3 is TGTGCCAGCTCACCTATACCAGGGGTCTCTGGCTACACCTTC. Translating gives CASSPIPGVSGYTF. The full variable domain, rest sourced from reference TRBV18 and TRBJ1-2, is NAGVMQNPRHLVRRRGQEARLRCSPMKGHSHVYWYRQLPEEGLKFMVYLQKENIIDESGMPKERFSAEFPKEGPSILRIQQVVRGDSAAYFCASSPIPGVSGYTFGSGTRLTVV.

The chain carries TRBV28 and TRBJ2-5; possibly TRBD1 for D (5 bases). Trimming stripped 7 bases from V and 5 bases from J, with 17 bases between. This CDR3 contains 14 residues. CDR1 MDHEN and CDR2 SYDVKM come from the germline V gene. Here the CDR3 reads CASINGGASETQYF. Written as DNA, the CDR3 is TGTGCCAGCATCAACGGTGGGGCGTCGGAGACCCAGTACTTC.

This clone was detected a few times. The chain combines TRBV7-2 with TRBJ2-5; either TRBD1 or TRBD2 may supply D (5 bases each). The CDR3 loop spans 11 amino acids. Germline CDR1 is SGHTA and CDR2 is FQGNSA. V was cut by 6 bases and J by 4 bases, with 6 bases left in between. In DNA, the CDR3 is TGTGCCAGCAGGAGGGGAGAGACCCAGTACTTC. The encoded protein is CASRRGETQYF.

This clone was counted only a few times. The chain has TRBV25-1 and TRBJ1-1; possibly TRBD1 for D (6 bases). This CDR3 region has 12 residues. CDR1 is MGHDK, CDR2 SYGVNS, per germline. V dropped 6 bases and J dropped 6 bases, with 11 bases sitting between them. CDR3 coding DNA: TGTGCCAGCAGAGGGGGGCGGCCTGAAGCTTTCTTT. This gives the protein CASRGGRPEAFF.

This clone occurred a few times. The V call is TRBV2, the J call TRBJ2-1; 10 positions match TRBD2. Germline-derived CDR1 and CDR2 are SNHLY and FYNNEI. The CDR3 has 13 amino acids. V dropped 6 bases and J dropped 7; count of bases not matched to a gene: 3. The CDR3: CASRGLARNEQFF. CDR3 sequence (DNA): TGTGCCAGCAGGGGACTAGCGAGAAATGAGCAGTTCTTC.

This sequence joins TRBV7-2 and TRBJ2-1; 9 bases agree with TRBD2. Germline trimming cut 2 bases from V and 8 bases from J; bases unmatched to any gene: 7. Germline V gene data show CDR1 as SGHTA and CDR2 as FQGNSA. This CDR3 has 15 residues. The CDR3 bases are TGTGCCAGCAGCTTATCGCTAGCGGGGTCGGATGAGCAGTTCTTC. Its translation: CASSLSLAGSDEQFF.

This clone has more than one count but fewer than ten. The sample contains more than one DNA sequence encoding this CDR3. The chain recombines TRBV29-1 with TRBJ2-3; tentatively, D is TRBD1 (6 bases). CDR1 SQVTM and CDR2 ANQGSEA come from the germline V gene. The CDR3 is 12 amino acids. Trimming cost V 2 bases and J 3 bases, with 6 bases left between them. This chain's CDR3 is CSVEQGTDTQYF. In DNA, the CDR3 is TGCAGCGTTGAACAGGGGACAGATACGCAGTATTTT.

The genes are TRBV11-2 and TRBJ2-1; possibly TRBD1 or TRBD2 for D (5 bases each). CDR3 length: 14 amino acids. Trimming pared 5 bases from V and 10 bases from J, leaving 18 bases between. CDR1 is SGHAT, CDR2 FQNNGV, per germline. CDR3 bases: TGTGCCAGCAGCAGTGATCAGCGGAAGGGGGAGCAGTTCTTC. It yields the protein CASSSDQRKGEQFF.

This chain uses TRBV29-1 with TRBJ2-2; perhaps TRBD1 as D (6 bases). There are 14 residues in the CDR3. Germline V gene lookup returns CDR1 SQVTM and CDR2 ANQGSEA. Trimming took 4 bases from V and 5 from J, leaving 14 bases between them. The CDR3 loop reads CSVGVGQPTGELFF. The CDR3 DNA is TGCAGCGTTGGGGTTGGACAGCCGACCGGGGAGCTGTTTTTT.

The chain employs TRBV5-1 and TRBJ2-1, with D hard to call. The V gene lost 3 bases and the J gene lost 8 bases, with 9 bases spanning the gap. The CDR3 runs 12 residues. Per the germline V gene, CDR1 is SGHRS and CDR2 is YFSETQ. The DNA for the CDR3 is TGCGCCAGCAGCTCCCGGGCATATGAGCAGTTCTTC. Its translation: CASSSRAYEQFF.

Only a few counts were recorded for this clone. CDR3 nucleotides: TGTGCCAGCAGGTCGCTCCGGGGGGCGGGAGATACGCAGTATTTT. It codes for CASRSLRGAGDTQYF. The rearrangement uses TRBV11-2 and TRBJ2-3; TRBD2 is a possible D gene (7 bases). The CDR3 covers 15 residues. V shed 6 bases and J shed 5 bases, with 18 bases lying between them. CDR1 SGHAT and CDR2 FQNNGV come from the germline V gene.

The genes are TRBV5-1 and TRBJ2-5; no clear D. The CDR3 length is 12 residues. Between the trimmed V and J ends, which lost 6 bases and 0 bases, there was a span of 6 bases. Germline CDR1 reads SGHRS; CDR2 reads YFSETQ. The DNA for the CDR3 is TGCGCCAGCACCCAGAACCAAGAGACCCAGTACTTC. Its translation is CASTQNQETQYF.

This clone was counted only a few times. The genes are TRBV6-6 and TRBJ1-3, with D unclear. Per germline, CDR1 MNHNY and CDR2 SVGAGI (reference sequence). The CDR3 sequence is 13 residues long. V lost 10 bases and J 0 bases, leaving 10 bases between the germline ends. The CDR3 is CATTESSGNTIYF. The CDR3 DNA is TGTGCCACGACGGAGAGCTCTGGAAACACCATATATTTT.

This clone was counted only a few times. This chain connects TRBV6-5 to TRBJ1-6; D is unclear. The length of the CDR3 is 13 residues. CDR1 MNHEY and CDR2 SVGAGI come from the germline V gene. Trimming pared 10 bases from V and 7 bases from J, leaving 14 bases between. CDR3 nucleotide sequence: TGTGCCATCGGGGAGGTTATGAATTCACCCCTCCACTTT. Amino acid sequence: CAIGEVMNSPLHF.